This TCR beta chain was sequenced for a study of beta chain features in type 1 diabetes. Background on the study: The patient and healthy donor groups were comparable for age, gender and cell yields. Examination spanned approximately 110 million sorted cells from all samples.

Sorted CD4+ subsets: naive, central memory, regulatory, stem cell-like memory (CD45RO/CCR7/CD25/CD127/CD95/CD27 panel). Points on this clone: Its antigen is as yet unknown.

V was clipped by 4 bases and J by 8 bases; unmatched bases: 5. The CDR3 runs 13 residues. Germline V gives CDR1 SGHNT, CDR2 YYREEE (reference sequence). The isolated RNA, all of it, was reverse transcribed, so expressed TCRB transcripts were what got sequenced. Only in-frame clones appear in the TCRdb table, and some are missing; sequencing was by immunoSEQ multiplex PCR. This table has almost 350,000 clones, 9.3% appearing once. Study-level points and caveats: Within the patient group, naive, central memory and Treg TCRB repertoires appeared more similar to each other than within healthy donors. Shortening that was moderate but significant affected the TCRB CDR3s of Type 1 diabetes patients in all four CD4+ subsets.

Sequencing was performed on central memory CD4+ T cells from blood. The rearrangement joins TRBV5-4 to TRBJ2-1; 8 bases are a match to TRBD1. This sequence was found in a man under 40 with type 1 diabetes. The CDR3 reads CASSVDRADEQFF. The CDR3 region has the DNA TGTGCCAGCAGCGTGGACAGGGCCGATGAGCAGTTCTTC.